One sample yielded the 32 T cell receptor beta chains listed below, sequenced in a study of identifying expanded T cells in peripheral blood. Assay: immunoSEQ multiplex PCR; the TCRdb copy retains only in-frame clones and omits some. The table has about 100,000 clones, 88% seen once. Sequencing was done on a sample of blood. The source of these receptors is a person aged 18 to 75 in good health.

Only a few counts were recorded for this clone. CDR3 protein: CASSMGPGQGAGNTEAFF. The CDR3 coding sequence is TGTGCCAGTAGTATGGGACCGGGACAGGGGGCTGGGAACACTGAAGCTTTCTTT. The chain links TRBV19 to TRBJ1-1, with 12 bases aligning to TRBD1. Germline V gene data show CDR1 as LNHDA and CDR2 as SQIVND (reference sequence). The CDR3 is 18 amino acids. V shed 3 bases, J shed 1 base, and the junction held 9 bases outside the gene matches.

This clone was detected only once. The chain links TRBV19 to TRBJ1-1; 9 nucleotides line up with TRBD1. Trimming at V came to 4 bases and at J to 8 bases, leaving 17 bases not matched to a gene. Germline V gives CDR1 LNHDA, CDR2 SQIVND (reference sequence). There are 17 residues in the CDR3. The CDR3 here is CASSTLTGGAGNLEAFF. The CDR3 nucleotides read TGTGCCAGTAGTACGTTAACAGGGGGCGCCGGAAATTTGGAAGCTTTCTTT.

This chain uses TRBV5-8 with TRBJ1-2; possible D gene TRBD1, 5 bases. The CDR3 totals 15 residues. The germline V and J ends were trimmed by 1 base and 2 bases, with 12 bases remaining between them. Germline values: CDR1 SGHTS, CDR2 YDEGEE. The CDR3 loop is CASSLLQASNYGYTF. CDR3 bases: TGTGCCAGCAGCTTGTTACAGGCAAGCAACTATGGCTACACCTTC.

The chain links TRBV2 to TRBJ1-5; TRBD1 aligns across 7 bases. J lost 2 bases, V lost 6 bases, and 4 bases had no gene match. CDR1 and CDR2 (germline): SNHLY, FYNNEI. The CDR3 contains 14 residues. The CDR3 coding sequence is TGTGCCAGCAGCCCAACAGGGGGCAATCAGCCCCAGCATTTT. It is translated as CASSPTGGNQPQHF.

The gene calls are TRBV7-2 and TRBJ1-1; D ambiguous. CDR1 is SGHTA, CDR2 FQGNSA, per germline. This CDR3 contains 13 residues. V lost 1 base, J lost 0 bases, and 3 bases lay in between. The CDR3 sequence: CASSLGMNTEAFF. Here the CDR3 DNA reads TGTGCCAGCAGCTTAGGCATGAACACTGAAGCTTTCTTT.

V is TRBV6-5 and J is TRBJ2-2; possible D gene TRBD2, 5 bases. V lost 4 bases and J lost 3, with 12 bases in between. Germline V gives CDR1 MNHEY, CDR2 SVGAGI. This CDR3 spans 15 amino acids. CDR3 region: CASSSAGGYTGELFF. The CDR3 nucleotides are TGTGCCAGCAGTTCAGCTGGAGGATACACCGGGGAGCTGTTTTTT.

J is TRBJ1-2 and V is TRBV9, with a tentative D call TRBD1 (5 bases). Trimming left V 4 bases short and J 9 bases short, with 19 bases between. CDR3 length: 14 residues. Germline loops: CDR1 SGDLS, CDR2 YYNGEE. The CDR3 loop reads CASSHHDSSSSYTF. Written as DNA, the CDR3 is TGTGCCAGCAGCCACCACGACAGTTCTAGTAGCTACACCTTC.

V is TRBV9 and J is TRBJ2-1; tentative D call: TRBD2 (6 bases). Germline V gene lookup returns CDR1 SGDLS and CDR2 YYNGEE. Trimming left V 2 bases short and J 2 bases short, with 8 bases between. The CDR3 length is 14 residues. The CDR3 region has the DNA TGTGCCAGCAGCGTCGGGGGTACCTACAATGAGCAGTTCTTC. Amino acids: CASSVGGTYNEQFF.

CDR3 residues: CASRGQASNEKLFF. DNA for the CDR3: TGCGCCAGCAGGGGACAGGCCTCTAATGAAAAACTGTTTTTT. V usage is TRBV5-1 and J usage is TRBJ1-4, with 8 bases matching TRBD1. Germline V gene data show CDR1 as SGHRS and CDR2 as YFSETQ. The junction had 3 bases not matched to a gene; V was cut back by 5 bases and J by 3 bases. The CDR3 consists of 14 residues.

The CDR3 DNA reads TGTGCCAGCTCGCTCGGGACAGGGGTCGGGGGAGGCTACACCTTC. Translated, it gives CASSLGTGVGGGYTF. J is TRBJ1-2 and V is TRBV5-4; 10 bases match TRBD1. CDR1 SGHNT and CDR2 YYREEE come from the germline V gene (reference sequence). This CDR3 comprises 15 residues. The trim removed 7 bases at V and 8 bases at J, leaving 14 bases unmatched.

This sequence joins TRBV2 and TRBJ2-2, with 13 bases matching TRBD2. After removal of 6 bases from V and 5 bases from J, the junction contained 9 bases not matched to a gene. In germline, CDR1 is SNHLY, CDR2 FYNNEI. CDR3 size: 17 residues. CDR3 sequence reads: CASSSGTSGVGTGELFF. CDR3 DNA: TGTGCCAGCAGCTCCGGGACTAGCGGGGTGGGGACCGGGGAGCTGTTTTTT.

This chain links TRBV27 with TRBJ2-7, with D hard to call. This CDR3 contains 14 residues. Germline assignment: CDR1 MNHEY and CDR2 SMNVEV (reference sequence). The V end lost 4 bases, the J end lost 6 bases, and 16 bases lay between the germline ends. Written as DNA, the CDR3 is TGTGCCAGCAGTTATGGCAGGTGGGTCTCCGAGCAGTACTTC. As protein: CASSYGRWVSEQYF.

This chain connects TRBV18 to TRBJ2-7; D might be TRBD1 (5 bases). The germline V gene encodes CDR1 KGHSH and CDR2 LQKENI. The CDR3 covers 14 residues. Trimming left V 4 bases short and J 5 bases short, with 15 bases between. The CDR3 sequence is CASSLSLGENEQYF. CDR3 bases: TGTGCCAGCTCACTTTCTTTAGGGGAAAACGAGCAGTACTTC. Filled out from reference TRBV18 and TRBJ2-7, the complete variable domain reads NAGVMQNPRHLVRRRGQEARLRCSPMKGHSHVYWYRQLPEEGLKFMVYLQKENIIDESGMPKERFSAEFPKEGPSILRIQQVVRGDSAAYFCASSLSLGENEQYFGPGTRLTVT.

In nucleotides, the CDR3 is TGTGCCTGGGGAGGAGGGGGGGCCCCTGGCTATGAGCAGTTCTTC. It codes for CAWGGGGAPGYEQFF. The V gene is TRBV30, the J gene TRBJ2-1; TRBD2 is a possible D gene (7 bases). CDR1 is GTSNPN and CDR2 is SVGIG in the germline V gene (reference sequence). V was shortened by 5 bases and J by 8 bases, with 22 bases between the two germline ends. This CDR3 contains 15 residues. The full variable domain, rest sourced from reference TRBV30 and TRBJ2-1, is SQTIHQWPATLVQPVGSPLSLECTVEGTSNPNLYWYRQAAGRGLQLLFYSVGIGQISSEVPQNLSASRPQDRQFILSSKKLLLSDSGFYLCAWGGGGAPGYEQFFGPGTRLTVL.

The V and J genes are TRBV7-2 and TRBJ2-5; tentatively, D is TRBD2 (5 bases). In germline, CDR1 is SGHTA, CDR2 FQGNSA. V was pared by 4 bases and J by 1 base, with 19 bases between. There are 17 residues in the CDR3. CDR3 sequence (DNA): TGTGCCAGCAGCTCGATCGGGAAGGGCCGAACCCAAGAGACCCAGTACTTC. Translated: CASSSIGKGRTQETQYF.

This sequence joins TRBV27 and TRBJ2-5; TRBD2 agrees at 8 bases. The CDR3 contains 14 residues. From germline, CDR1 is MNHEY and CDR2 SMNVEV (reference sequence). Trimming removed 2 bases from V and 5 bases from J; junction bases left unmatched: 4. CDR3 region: CASSLGAGEETQYF. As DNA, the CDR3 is TGTGCCAGCAGTTTAGGAGCGGGGGAGGAGACCCAGTACTTC.

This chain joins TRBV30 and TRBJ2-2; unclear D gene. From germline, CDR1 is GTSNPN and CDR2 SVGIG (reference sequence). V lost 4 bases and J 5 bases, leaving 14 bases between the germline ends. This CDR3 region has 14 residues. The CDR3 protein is CAWKGYRLTGELFF. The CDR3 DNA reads TGTGCCTGGAAGGGTTATAGGTTGACCGGGGAGCTGTTTTTT.

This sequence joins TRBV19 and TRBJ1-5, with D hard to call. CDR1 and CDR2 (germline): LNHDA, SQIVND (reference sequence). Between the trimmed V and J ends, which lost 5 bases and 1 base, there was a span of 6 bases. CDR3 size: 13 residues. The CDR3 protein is CASSSESNQPQHF. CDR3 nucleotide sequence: TGTGCCAGTAGTTCAGAAAGCAATCAGCCCCAGCATTTT.

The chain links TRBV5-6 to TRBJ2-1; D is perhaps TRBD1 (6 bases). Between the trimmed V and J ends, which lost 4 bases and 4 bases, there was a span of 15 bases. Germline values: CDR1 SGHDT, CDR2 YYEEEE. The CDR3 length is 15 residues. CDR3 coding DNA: TGTGCCAGCAGCCCGGAGCGGACAGCATACAATGAGCAGTTCTTC. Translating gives CASSPERTAYNEQFF.

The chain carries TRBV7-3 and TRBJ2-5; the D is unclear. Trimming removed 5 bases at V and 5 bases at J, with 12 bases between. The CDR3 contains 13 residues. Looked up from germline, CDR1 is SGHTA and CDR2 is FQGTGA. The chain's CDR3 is CASSTDELETQYF. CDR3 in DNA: TGTGCCAGCAGCACGGACGAGCTGGAGACCCAGTACTTC. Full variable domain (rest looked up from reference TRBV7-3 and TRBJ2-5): GAGVSQTPSNKVTEKGKYVELRCDPISGHTALYWYRQSLGQGPEFLIYFQGTGAADDSGLPNDRFFAVRPEGSVSTLKIQRTERGDSAVYLCASSTDELETQYFGPGTRLLVL.

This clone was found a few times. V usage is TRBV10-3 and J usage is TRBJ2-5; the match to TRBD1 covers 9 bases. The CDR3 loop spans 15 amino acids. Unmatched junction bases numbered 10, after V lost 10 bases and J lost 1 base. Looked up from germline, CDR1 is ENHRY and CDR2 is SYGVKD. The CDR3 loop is CATNHLTGGQETQYF. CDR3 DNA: TGTGCCACAAACCACCTGACAGGGGGCCAAGAGACCCAGTACTTC.

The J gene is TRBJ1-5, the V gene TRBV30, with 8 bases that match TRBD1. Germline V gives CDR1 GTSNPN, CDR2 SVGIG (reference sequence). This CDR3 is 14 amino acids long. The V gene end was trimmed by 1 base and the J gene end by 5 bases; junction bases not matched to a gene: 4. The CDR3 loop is CAWSDGQGDQPQHF. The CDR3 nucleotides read TGTGCCTGGAGTGACGGACAGGGTGATCAGCCCCAGCATTTT.

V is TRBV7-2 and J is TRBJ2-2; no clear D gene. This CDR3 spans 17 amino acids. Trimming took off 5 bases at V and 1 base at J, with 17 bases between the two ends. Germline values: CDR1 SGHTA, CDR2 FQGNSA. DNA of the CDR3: TGTGCCAGCAGCCCCTTCGCTCTAATAGGGAACACCGGGGAGCTGTTTTTT. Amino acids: CASSPFALIGNTGELFF.

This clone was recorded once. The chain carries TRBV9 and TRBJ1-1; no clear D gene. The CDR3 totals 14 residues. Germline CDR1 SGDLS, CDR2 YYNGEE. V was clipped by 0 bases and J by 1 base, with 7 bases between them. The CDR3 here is CASSVGIPNTEAFF. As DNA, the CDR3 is TGTGCCAGCAGCGTAGGCATACCGAACACTGAAGCTTTCTTT.

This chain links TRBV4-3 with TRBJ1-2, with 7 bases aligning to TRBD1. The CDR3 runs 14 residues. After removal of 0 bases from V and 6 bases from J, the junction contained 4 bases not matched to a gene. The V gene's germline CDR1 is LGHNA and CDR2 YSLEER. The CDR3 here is CASSQEGDRDGYTF. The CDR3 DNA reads TGCGCCAGCAGCCAAGAAGGAGACAGGGATGGCTACACCTTC.

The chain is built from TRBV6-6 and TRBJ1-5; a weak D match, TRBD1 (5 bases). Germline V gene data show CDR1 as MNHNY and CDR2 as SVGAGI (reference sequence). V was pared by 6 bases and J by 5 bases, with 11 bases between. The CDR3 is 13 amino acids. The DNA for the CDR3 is TGTGCCAGCAGCCTCGGGGGATATCAGCCCCAGCATTTT. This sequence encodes CASSLGGYQPQHF.

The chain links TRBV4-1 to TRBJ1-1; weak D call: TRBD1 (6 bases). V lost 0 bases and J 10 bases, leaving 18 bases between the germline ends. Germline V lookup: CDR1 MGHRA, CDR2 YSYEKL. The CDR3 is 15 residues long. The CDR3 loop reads CASSQEIGIGGPAFF. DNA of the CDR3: TGCGCCAGCAGCCAAGAGATCGGAATAGGGGGACCAGCTTTCTTT.

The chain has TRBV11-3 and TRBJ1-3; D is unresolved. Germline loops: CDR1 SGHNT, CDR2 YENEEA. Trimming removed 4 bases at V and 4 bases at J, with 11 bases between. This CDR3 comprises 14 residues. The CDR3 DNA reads TGTGCCAGCAGCTCCGTGGTCGCGGGAAACACCATATATTTT. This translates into CASSSVVAGNTIYF.

For the CDR3, the DNA is TGTGCCAGCAGCCCCGGACAGGGGGGTCCTGGGGCCAACGTCCTGACTTTC. It yields the protein CASSPGQGGPGANVLTF. This chain links TRBV5-4 with TRBJ2-6; 10 nucleotides align to TRBD1. Germline lookup yields CDR1 SGHNT and CDR2 YYREEE (reference sequence). The CDR3 runs to 17 residues. Losses at the gene ends were 4 bases for V and 2 bases for J; bases not matched to a gene: 6.

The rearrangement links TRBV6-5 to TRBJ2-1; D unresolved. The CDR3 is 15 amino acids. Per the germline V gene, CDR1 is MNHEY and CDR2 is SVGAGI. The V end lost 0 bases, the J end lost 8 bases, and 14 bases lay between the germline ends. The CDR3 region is CASSYSGLPGHEQFF. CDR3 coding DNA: TGTGCCAGCAGTTACTCCGGCCTCCCGGGCCATGAGCAGTTCTTC.

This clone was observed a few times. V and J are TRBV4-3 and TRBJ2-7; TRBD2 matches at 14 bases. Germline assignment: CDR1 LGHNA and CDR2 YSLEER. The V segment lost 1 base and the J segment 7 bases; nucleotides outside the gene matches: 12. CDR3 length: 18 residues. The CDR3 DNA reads TGCGCCAGCAGCCAAGGGTTAGAGAGACTAGCGGGAGGGTGGGAGCAGTACTTC. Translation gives CASSQGLERLAGGWEQYF.

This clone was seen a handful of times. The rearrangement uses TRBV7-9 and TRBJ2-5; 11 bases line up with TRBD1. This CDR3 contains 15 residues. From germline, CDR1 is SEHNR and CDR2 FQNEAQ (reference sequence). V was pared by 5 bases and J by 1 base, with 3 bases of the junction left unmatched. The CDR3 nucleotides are TGTGCCAGCAGCCCGGGACAGGGGGTCCAAGAGACCCAGTACTTC. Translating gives CASSPGQGVQETQYF.